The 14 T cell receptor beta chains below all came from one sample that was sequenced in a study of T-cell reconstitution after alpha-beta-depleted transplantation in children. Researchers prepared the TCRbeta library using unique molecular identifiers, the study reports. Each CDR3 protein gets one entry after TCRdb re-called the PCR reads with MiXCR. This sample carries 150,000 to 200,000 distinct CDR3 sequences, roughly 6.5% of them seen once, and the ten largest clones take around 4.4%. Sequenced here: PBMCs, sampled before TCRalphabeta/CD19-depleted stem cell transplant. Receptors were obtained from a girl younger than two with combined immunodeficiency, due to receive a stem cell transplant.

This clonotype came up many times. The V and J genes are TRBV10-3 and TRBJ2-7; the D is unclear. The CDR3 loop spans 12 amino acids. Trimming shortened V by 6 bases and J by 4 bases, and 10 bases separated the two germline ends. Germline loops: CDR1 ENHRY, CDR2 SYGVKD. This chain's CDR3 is CAISKVYYEQYF. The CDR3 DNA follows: TGTGCCATCAGCAAGGTTTATTACGAGCAGTACTTC.

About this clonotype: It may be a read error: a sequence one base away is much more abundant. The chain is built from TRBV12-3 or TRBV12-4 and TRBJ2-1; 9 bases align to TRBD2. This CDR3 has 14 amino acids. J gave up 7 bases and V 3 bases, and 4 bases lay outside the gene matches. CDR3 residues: CASSFLAGVNEQFF. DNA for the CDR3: TGTGCCAGCAGTTTCTTAGCGGGGGTGAATGAGCAGTTCTTC.

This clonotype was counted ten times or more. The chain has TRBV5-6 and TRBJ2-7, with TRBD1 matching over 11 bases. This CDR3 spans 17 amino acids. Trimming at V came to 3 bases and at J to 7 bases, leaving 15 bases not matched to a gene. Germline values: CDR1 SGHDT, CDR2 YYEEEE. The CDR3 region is CASSSARDRGFFREQYF. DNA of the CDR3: TGTGCCAGCAGCTCGGCTAGGGACAGGGGGTTTTTCAGGGAGCAGTACTTC.

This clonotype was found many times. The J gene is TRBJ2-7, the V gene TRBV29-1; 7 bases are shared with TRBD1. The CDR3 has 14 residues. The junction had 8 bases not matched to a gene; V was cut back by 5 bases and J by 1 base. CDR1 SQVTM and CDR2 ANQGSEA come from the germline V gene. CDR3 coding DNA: TGCAGCGTTCTATCCCGGGACAGTTCCTACGAGCAGTACTTC. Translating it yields CSVLSRDSSYEQYF.

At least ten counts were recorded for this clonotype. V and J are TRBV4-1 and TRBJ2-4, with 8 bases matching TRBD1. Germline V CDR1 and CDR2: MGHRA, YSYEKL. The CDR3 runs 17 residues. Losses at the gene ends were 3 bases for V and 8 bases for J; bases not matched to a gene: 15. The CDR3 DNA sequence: TGCGCCAGCAGCCACCCATGGACAGGGCTCCTCGGGGACATTCAGTACTTC. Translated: CASSHPWTGLLGDIQYF.

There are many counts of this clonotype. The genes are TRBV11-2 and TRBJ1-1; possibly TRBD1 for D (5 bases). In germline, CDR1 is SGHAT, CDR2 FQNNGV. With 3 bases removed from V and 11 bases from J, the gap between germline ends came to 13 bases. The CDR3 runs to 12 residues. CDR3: CASSFWGGDAFF. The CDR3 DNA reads TGTGCCAGCAGCTTCTGGGGGGGGGATGCTTTCTTT. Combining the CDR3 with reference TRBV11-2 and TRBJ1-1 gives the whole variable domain EAGVAQSPRYKIIEKRQSVAFWCNPISGHATLYWYQQILGQGPKLLIQFQNNGVVDDSQLPKDRFSAERLKGVDSTLKIQPAKLEDSAVYLCASSFWGGDAFFGQGTRLTVV.

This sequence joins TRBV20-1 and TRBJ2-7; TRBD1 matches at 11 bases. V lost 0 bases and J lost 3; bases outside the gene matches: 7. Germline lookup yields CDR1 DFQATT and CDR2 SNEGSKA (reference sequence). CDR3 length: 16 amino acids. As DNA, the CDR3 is TGCAGTGCTAGAGATTTCTCGGACAGGGGGCGCTACGAGCAGTACTTC. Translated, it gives CSARDFSDRGRYEQYF.

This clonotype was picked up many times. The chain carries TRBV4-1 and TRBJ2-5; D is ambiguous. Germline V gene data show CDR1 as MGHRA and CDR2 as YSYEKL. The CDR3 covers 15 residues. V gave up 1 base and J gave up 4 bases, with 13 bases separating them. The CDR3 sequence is CASSQVVAWGETQYF. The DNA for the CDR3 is TGCGCCAGCAGCCAAGTAGTTGCGTGGGGAGAGACCCAGTACTTC.

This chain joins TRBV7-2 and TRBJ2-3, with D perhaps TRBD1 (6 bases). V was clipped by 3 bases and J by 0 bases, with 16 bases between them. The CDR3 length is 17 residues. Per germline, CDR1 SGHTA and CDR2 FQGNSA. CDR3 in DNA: TGTGCCAGCAGCTTTCCGGGACATGCCCTCAGCACAGATACGCAGTATTTT. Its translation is CASSFPGHALSTDTQYF. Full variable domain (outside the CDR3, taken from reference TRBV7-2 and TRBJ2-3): GAGVSQSPSNKVTEKGKDVELRCDPISGHTALYWYRQSLGQGLEFLIYFQGNSAPDKSGLPSDRFSAERTGGSVSTLTIQRTQQEDSAVYLCASSFPGHALSTDTQYFGPGTRLTVL.

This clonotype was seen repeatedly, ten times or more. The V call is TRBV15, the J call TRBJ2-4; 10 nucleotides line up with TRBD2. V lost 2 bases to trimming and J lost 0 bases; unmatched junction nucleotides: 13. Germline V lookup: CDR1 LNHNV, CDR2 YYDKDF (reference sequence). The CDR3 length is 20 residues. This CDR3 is CATSRPTPSGSDLAKNIQYF. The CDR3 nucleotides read TGTGCCACCAGCAGACCGACCCCTAGCGGGAGTGATCTAGCCAAAAACATTCAGTACTTC.

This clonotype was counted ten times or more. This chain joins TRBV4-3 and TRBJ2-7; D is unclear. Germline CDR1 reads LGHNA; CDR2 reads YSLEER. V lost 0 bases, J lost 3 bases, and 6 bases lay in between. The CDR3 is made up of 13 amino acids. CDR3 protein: CASSQDSSYEQYF. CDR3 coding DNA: TGCGCCAGCAGCCAAGATAGTAGCTACGAGCAGTACTTC.

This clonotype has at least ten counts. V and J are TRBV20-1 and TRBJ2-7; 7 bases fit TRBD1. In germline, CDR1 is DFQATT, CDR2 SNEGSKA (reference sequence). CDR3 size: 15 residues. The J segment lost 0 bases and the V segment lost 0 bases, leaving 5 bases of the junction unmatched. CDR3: CSARDHTGDSYEQYF. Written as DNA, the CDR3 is TGCAGTGCTAGAGATCACACAGGGGACTCCTACGAGCAGTACTTC.

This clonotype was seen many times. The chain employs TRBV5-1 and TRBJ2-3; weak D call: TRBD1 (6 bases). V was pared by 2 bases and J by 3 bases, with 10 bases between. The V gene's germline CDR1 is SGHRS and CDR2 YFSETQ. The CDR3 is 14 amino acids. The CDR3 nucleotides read TGCGCCAGCAGCTTCATTGGGACAACAGATACGCAGTATTTT. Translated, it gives CASSFIGTTDTQYF.

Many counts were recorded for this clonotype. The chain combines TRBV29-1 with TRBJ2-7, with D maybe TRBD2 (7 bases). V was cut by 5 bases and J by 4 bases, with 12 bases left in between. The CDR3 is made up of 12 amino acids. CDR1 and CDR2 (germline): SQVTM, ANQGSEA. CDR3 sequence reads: CSVRGGGYEQYF. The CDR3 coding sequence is TGCAGCGTTCGAGGGGGGGGATACGAGCAGTACTTC.